A single sample gave rise to the 24 T cell receptor beta chains below, sequenced in a study of blood T cell repertoires in COVID-19. The protocol was immunoSEQ multiplex PCR, while the TCRdb copy is restricted to in-frame clones and leaves out a portion. The sample yields some 41,000 clones, about 83% seen once. The sample comprised peripheral blood. The receptor set was obtained from an older man in a cohort sampled during active COVID-19.

The CDR3 here is CASSPNIGTSGAHYNEQFF. The DNA for the CDR3 is TGTGCCAGCAGCCCCAATATCGGGACTAGCGGGGCTCATTACAATGAGCAGTTCTTC. The genes are TRBV9 and TRBJ2-1; TRBD2 agrees at 13 bases. Losses at the gene ends were 4 bases for V and 4 bases for J; bases not matched to a gene: 14. CDR3 size: 19 residues. Germline CDR1 is SGDLS and CDR2 is YYNGEE.

The V and J genes are TRBV10-2 and TRBJ2-7, with 7 bases that match TRBD1. Germline trimming cut 7 bases from V and 2 bases from J; bases unmatched to any gene: 8. Germline V gene lookup returns CDR1 WSHSY and CDR2 SAAADI. The CDR3 extends over 14 amino acids. CDR3 DNA sequence: TGCGCCAGCACCCCGGGACAGAGAACCTACGAGCAGTACTTC. It codes for CASTPGQRTYEQYF.

The V gene is TRBV28, the J gene TRBJ1-4; perhaps TRBD1 as D (5 bases). Trimming stripped 4 bases from V and 7 bases from J, with 16 bases between. The CDR3 loop spans 15 amino acids. Germline V gene sequence: CDR1 MDHEN, CDR2 SYDVKM. In nucleotides, the CDR3 is TGTGCCAGCAGTTCCCCCGGGCAGGGTGGTGAAAAACTGTTTTTT. Translation: CASSSPGQGGEKLFF.

The gene calls are TRBV5-1 and TRBJ2-7; 9 positions match TRBD2. Germline V gives CDR1 SGHRS, CDR2 YFSETQ. This CDR3 spans 15 amino acids. V was pared by 2 bases and J by 5 bases, with 8 bases of the junction left unmatched. CDR3 DNA sequence: TGCGCCAGCAGCTTTACCCTAGCGGGGCGAGACGAGCAGTACTTC. Its protein is CASSFTLAGRDEQYF.

V is TRBV3-1 (or the pseudogene TRBV3-2) and J is TRBJ2-7; no firm D call. Germline V CDR1 and CDR2: LGHDT, YNNKEL (reference sequence). Trimming removed 4 bases at V and 6 bases at J, with 7 bases between. The CDR3 extends over 11 amino acids. The CDR3 nucleotides read TGTGCCAGCAGCCGAAGCTTCGAGCAGTACTTC. Translation gives CASSRSFEQYF.

Note on this clone: The sample carries other DNA sequences with the same CDR3. V and J are TRBV5-1 and TRBJ1-4, with 7 nucleotides matching TRBD1. This CDR3 is built from 14 residues. Germline loops: CDR1 SGHRS, CDR2 YFSETQ. Losses at the gene ends were 4 bases for V and 4 bases for J; bases not matched to a gene: 4. CDR3 in DNA: TGCGCCAGCAGCCCCCAGGGGGGTAATGAAAAACTGTTTTTT. It yields the protein CASSPQGGNEKLFF.

V is TRBV5-1 and J is TRBJ1-1, with TRBD1 identical over 10 bases. The CDR3 length is 14 residues. Germline CDR1 SGHRS, CDR2 YFSETQ. V trimming: 8 bases; J trimming: 0 bases; junction bases outside the gene matches: 4. CDR3 protein: CASRQGALNTEAFF. Here the CDR3 DNA reads TGCGCCAGTAGACAGGGGGCGTTGAACACTGAAGCTTTCTTT.

The genes are TRBV15 and TRBJ2-7, with TRBD2 identical over 8 bases. Germline CDR1 and CDR2: LNHNV and YYDKDF (reference sequence). V trimming: 1 base; J trimming: 2 bases; junction bases outside the gene matches: 1. There are 14 residues in the CDR3. CDR3 loop: CATSRALAAYEQYF. The CDR3 bases are TGTGCCACCAGCAGAGCACTAGCGGCCTACGAGCAGTACTTC.

The chain has TRBV6-4 and TRBJ2-7; possible D gene TRBD1, 6 bases. Trimming left V 3 bases short and J 1 base short, with 10 bases between. There are 14 residues in the CDR3. The germline V gene has CDR1 MRHNA and CDR2 SNTAGT. CDR3 DNA sequence: TGTGCCAGCAGTGAAGGGGGAACATCCTACGAGCAGTACTTC. As protein: CASSEGGTSYEQYF.

The CDR3 region is CASSVRDSEQYF. CDR3 DNA sequence: TGTGCCAGCAGCGTCCGGGACAGCGAGCAGTACTTC. The rearrangement links TRBV11-2 to TRBJ2-7, with 7 bases aligning to TRBD1. CDR1 is SGHAT, CDR2 FQNNGV, per germline. This CDR3 comprises 12 residues. The trim removed 5 bases at V and 6 bases at J, leaving 4 bases unmatched.

The chain combines TRBV28 with TRBJ2-7; D remains ambiguous. The germline CDR1 and CDR2 sequences are MDHEN and SYDVKM. V was shortened by 3 bases and J by 12 bases, with 15 bases between the two germline ends. The length of the CDR3 is 12 residues. The CDR3 loop is CASSLGSGFLYF. The CDR3 bases are TGTGCCAGCAGTTTGGGTTCGGGTTTCTTGTACTTC.

The chain employs TRBV11-2 and TRBJ2-3, with D maybe TRBD2 (5 bases). In germline, CDR1 is SGHAT, CDR2 FQNNGV. Trimming took 8 bases from V and 3 from J, leaving 9 bases between them. There are 12 residues in the CDR3. The CDR3 region is CASRGGTDTQYF. As DNA, the CDR3 is TGTGCCAGCCGCGGAGGAACAGATACGCAGTATTTT.

The V and J genes are TRBV7-9 and TRBJ2-7; D is undetermined. Germline values: CDR1 SEHNR, CDR2 FQNEAQ (reference sequence). V lost 5 bases and J lost 0, with 11 bases in between. This CDR3 region has 14 residues. The CDR3 region has the DNA TGTGCCAGCAGCGGCTCTTTAAGCTCCTACGAGCAGTACTTC. This sequence encodes CASSGSLSSYEQYF. The full variable domain, rest sourced from reference TRBV7-9 and TRBJ2-7, is DTGVSQNPRHKITKRGQNVTFRCDPISEHNRLYWYRQTLGQGPEFLTYFQNEAQLEKSRLLSDRFSAERPKGSFSTLEIQRTEQGDSAMYLCASSGSLSSYEQYFGPGTRLTVT.

This sequence joins TRBV30 and TRBJ1-1; D may be TRBD1 (5 bases). The germline V gene encodes CDR1 GTSNPN and CDR2 SVGIG (reference sequence). The CDR3 covers 12 residues. V was clipped by 7 bases and J by 1 base, with 10 bases between them. CDR3: CAYEQGNTEAFF. CDR3 nucleotides: TGTGCCTATGAGCAGGGGAACACTGAAGCTTTCTTT.

The chain combines TRBV29-1 with TRBJ1-2; possible D gene TRBD1, 6 bases. V was cut by 6 bases and J by 4 bases, with 21 bases left in between. The germline CDR1 and CDR2 sequences are SQVTM and ANQGSEA. The CDR3 is made up of 15 amino acids. Here the CDR3 reads CSVKLRTDQRYGYTF. The CDR3, as DNA: TGCAGCGTCAAACTTCGGACAGACCAGCGCTATGGCTACACCTTC.

This clone was seen a few times. V is TRBV11-2 and J is TRBJ2-1; 11 nucleotides line up with TRBD2. Per germline, CDR1 SGHAT and CDR2 FQNNGV. With V trimmed by 5 bases and J by 9 bases, 12 bases remained unmatched. CDR3 size: 16 residues. The CDR3 is CASSLTSGGNGGEQFF. DNA for the CDR3: TGTGCCAGCAGCCTAACTAGCGGGGGCAACGGGGGTGAGCAGTTCTTC.

The V gene is TRBV18, the J gene TRBJ2-7; 12 nucleotides align to TRBD2. Germline CDR1 reads KGHSH; CDR2 reads LQKENI. The V segment lost 2 bases and the J segment 5 bases; nucleotides outside the gene matches: 4. CDR3 size: 15 residues. CDR3 in DNA: TGTGCCAGCTCACCAGGACTAGCGGGATCCAACGAGCAGTACTTC. Protein sequence: CASSPGLAGSNEQYF.

This rearrangement joins TRBV7-9 to TRBJ2-1; possible D gene TRBD1, 5 bases. The V and J ends lost 0 bases and 8 bases respectively, with 14 bases between them. This CDR3 spans 15 amino acids. Germline V gives CDR1 SEHNR, CDR2 FQNEAQ (reference sequence). CDR3: CASSLAAGPPDEQFF. The CDR3 coding sequence is TGTGCCAGCAGCTTAGCGGCAGGGCCGCCTGATGAGCAGTTCTTC.

The chain combines TRBV3-1 (or the pseudogene TRBV3-2) with TRBJ2-5; 8 positions agree with TRBD2. V was pared by 4 bases and J by 7 bases, with 11 bases of the junction left unmatched. CDR1 is LGHDT, CDR2 YNNKEL, per germline (reference sequence). The CDR3 runs to 15 residues. The CDR3 here is CASSPPAGDFWTQYF. The CDR3 nucleotides are TGTGCCAGCAGCCCCCCAGCGGGGGACTTTTGGACCCAGTACTTC.

V is TRBV11-2 and J is TRBJ2-5, with D hard to call. The germline gives CDR1 SGHAT, CDR2 FQNNGV. V lost 5 bases and J lost 2, with 15 bases in between. The CDR3 loop spans 15 amino acids. The CDR3 DNA reads as TGTGCCAGCAGCCCGGCATACAGCCCGCAAGAGACCCAGTACTTC. This translates into CASSPAYSPQETQYF.

This clone was detected once. The rearrangement uses TRBV7-2 and TRBJ2-5, with D perhaps matching TRBD1 (5 bases). V dropped 5 bases and J dropped 0 bases, with 7 bases sitting between them. This CDR3 is 13 amino acids long. Germline V gene data show CDR1 as SGHTA and CDR2 as FQGNSA. In DNA form, the CDR3 reads TGTGCCAGCAGCCGACAGCACCAAGAGACCCAGTACTTC. It specifies CASSRQHQETQYF.

This rearrangement joins TRBV6-5 to TRBJ1-2; TRBD1 matches 8 bases. The CDR3 covers 15 residues. J lost 0 bases, V lost 6 bases, and 6 bases had no gene match. The V gene's germline CDR1 is MNHEY and CDR2 SVGAGI. The CDR3 nucleotides are TGTGCCAGCAGCATTTACAGGGGGGCTAACTATGGCTACACCTTC. Its protein product is CASSIYRGANYGYTF.

V and J are TRBV24-1 and TRBJ2-7, with 7 bases aligning to TRBD2. J was trimmed by 4 bases and V by 3 bases; bases with no gene match: 5. Germline loops: CDR1 KGHDR, CDR2 SFDVKD. This CDR3 is 14 amino acids long. CDR3 nucleotides: TGTGCCACCAGTGATGGTAGTAGCGGGTACGAGCAGTACTTC. Protein product: CATSDGSSGYEQYF.

The chain employs TRBV11-2 and TRBJ2-5, with D tentatively TRBD1 (6 bases). Germline V lookup: CDR1 SGHAT, CDR2 FQNNGV. V lost 2 bases and J 5 bases, leaving 12 bases between the germline ends. The CDR3 is made up of 14 amino acids. The CDR3 spells CASSLIQGWETQYF. In DNA, the CDR3 is TGTGCCAGCAGCTTAATACAGGGTTGGGAGACCCAGTACTTC.